Presented here are 26 T cell receptor beta chains from one specimen sequenced in a study of T cell repertoires in cytomegalovirus infection. No antigen has been identified for these receptors. TCRdb itself ran the reads through MiXCR, one entry per CDR3 protein. The sample has approximately 100,000 distinct CDR3 sequences, about 40% seen once. The sequencing here drew on CD8+ T cells from cultured PBMCs, taken from culture after CMV antigen stimulation. The receptor set was obtained from a human donor in good health (CMV status not recorded). Some clones in this sample may be carry-over from other donors' samples.

The chain uses TRBV12-3 or TRBV12-4 and TRBJ1-1; D may be TRBD1 (5 bases). Trimming took 6 bases from V and 7 from J, leaving 15 bases between them. The CDR3 has 13 amino acids. The CDR3 DNA sequence: TGTGCCAGCAGCAACCTCCGGGACGGTGAAGCTTTCTTT. It translates to CASSNLRDGEAFF.

This clonotype has only a few counts. The rearrangement links TRBV29-1 to TRBJ1-1, with D perhaps TRBD1 (6 bases). Trimming cost V 0 bases and J 0 bases, with 11 bases left between them. The V gene's germline CDR1 is SQVTM and CDR2 ANQGSEA. The CDR3 contains 15 residues. The CDR3 loop reads CSVEDGGSMNTEAFF. The CDR3 nucleotides are TGCAGCGTTGAAGATGGGGGCAGCATGAACACTGAAGCTTTCTTT.

The rearrangement links TRBV19 to TRBJ2-7; perhaps TRBD1 as D (8 bases). CDR3 length: 16 residues. V was shortened by 6 bases and J by 0 bases, with 18 bases between the two germline ends. Per germline, CDR1 LNHDA and CDR2 SQIVND (reference sequence). The CDR3 protein is CASSPFSGTGSYEQYF. Here the CDR3 DNA reads TGTGCCAGTAGCCCCTTCAGCGGGACAGGCTCCTACGAGCAGTACTTC.

The chain couples TRBV3-1 to TRBJ2-3, with D perhaps TRBD2 (6 bases). From germline, CDR1 is LGHDT and CDR2 YNNKEL (reference sequence). Trimming stripped 3 bases from V and 1 base from J, with 11 bases between. This CDR3 comprises 15 residues. CDR3 nucleotides: TGTGCCAGCAGCCAGGAGGGGCCGGGCACAGATACGCAGTATTTT. Translated: CASSQEGPGTDTQYF.

In this sample, this clonotype turned up a few times. The chain joins TRBV7-2 to TRBJ2-1; TRBD2 aligns across 8 bases. CDR1 is SGHTA, CDR2 FQGNSA, per germline. Losses at the gene ends were 1 base for V and 5 bases for J; bases not matched to a gene: 7. CDR3 length: 16 residues. CDR3 DNA: TGTGCCAGCAGCTTAGATCCAGCGGGGGCCAACAATGAGCAGTTCTTC. Its protein product is CASSLDPAGANNEQFF.

The V gene is TRBV12-3 or TRBV12-4, the J gene TRBJ1-4; D might be TRBD1 (6 bases). Between the trimmed V and J ends, which lost 3 bases and 8 bases, there was a span of 13 bases. The CDR3 loop spans 14 amino acids. CDR3 nucleotide sequence: TGTGCCAGCAGTTTGGACAGCTGGGGCGAAAAACTGTTTTTT. This codes for CASSLDSWGEKLFF.

In this sample, this clonotype turned up many times. The V call is TRBV7-8, the J call TRBJ2-7; D unclear. This CDR3 contains 13 residues. Germline V gene sequence: CDR1 SGHVS, CDR2 FQNEAQ. Deletions cut 5 bases from V and 7 bases from J, with 15 bases between. The CDR3 sequence is CASSPASVDEQYF. Written as DNA, the CDR3 is TGTGCCAGCAGCCCAGCTAGTGTTGATGAGCAGTACTTC.

The rearrangement uses TRBV10-3 and TRBJ1-2; no definite D call. Germline values: CDR1 ENHRY, CDR2 SYGVKD. The CDR3 sequence is 12 residues long. V was clipped by 0 bases and J by 7 bases, with 6 bases between them. This CDR3 is CAISESASGYTF. CDR3 in DNA: TGTGCCATCAGTGAGTCGGCGAGTGGCTACACCTTC.

There are a few counts of this clonotype. The chain links TRBV6-5 to TRBJ2-1, with TRBD1 matching 10 bases. Trimming took 1 base from V and 7 from J; bases not matched to a gene: 10. This CDR3 is 17 amino acids long. Germline lookup yields CDR1 MNHEY and CDR2 SVGAGI. The CDR3 bases are TGTGCCAGCAGTTACTGGACAGGGAGGACAGGGGGGAATGAGCAGTTCTTC. It specifies CASSYWTGRTGGNEQFF.

DNA for the CDR3: TGTGCCACCAGCAGAGTGATAGGGGCTGGCACAGATACGCAGTATTTT. It translates to CATSRVIGAGTDTQYF. J is TRBJ2-3 and V is TRBV15, with TRBD1 as a possible D gene (5 bases). CDR3 length: 16 amino acids. The germline gives CDR1 LNHNV, CDR2 YYDKDF (reference sequence). Trimming took off 1 base at V and 1 base at J, with 12 bases between the two ends.

V and J are TRBV12-5 and TRBJ1-2; no reliable D call. The CDR3 runs to 14 residues. The V gene's germline CDR1 is LGHNT and CDR2 FRNRAP. V was trimmed by 1 base and J by 6 bases, leaving 12 bases between them. CDR3 sequence reads: CASGLGPGSNGYTF. Written as DNA, the CDR3 is TGTGCTAGTGGTTTGGGTCCGGGGTCAAATGGCTACACCTTC.

The chain carries TRBV7-9 and TRBJ2-7, with D perhaps being TRBD1 or TRBD2 (5 bases each). This CDR3 has 16 residues. Trimming shortened V by 5 bases and J by 6 bases, and 23 bases separated the two germline ends. The V gene's germline CDR1 is SEHNR and CDR2 FQNEAQ (reference sequence). The CDR3 DNA reads as TGTGCCAGCAGCCCTTCGGGTGGGATCAGGGAGCCCGAGCAGTACTTC. Translation gives CASSPSGGIREPEQYF.

In nucleotides, the CDR3 is TGTGCCAGCAGTGAATCCCTCGGGAGTAGTGAAAAACTGTTTTTT. It is translated as CASSESLGSSEKLFF. This chain uses TRBV25-1 with TRBJ1-4, with D hard to call. Germline assignment: CDR1 MGHDK and CDR2 SYGVNS. CDR3 length equals 15 residues. The germline V and J ends were trimmed by 1 base and 7 bases, with 13 bases remaining between them.

This clonotype was recorded at least ten times. The rearrangement links TRBV7-2 to TRBJ1-5; 7 bases are a match to TRBD1. The V and J ends lost 2 bases and 0 bases, in that order; junction bases with no gene match: 4. CDR1 and CDR2 from the germline V gene are SGHTA and FQGNSA. CDR3 length: 16 amino acids. CDR3 in DNA: TGTGCCAGCAGCTTATCAGGGGGTTTTAGCAATCAGCCCCAGCATTTT. Its translation: CASSLSGGFSNQPQHF.

There are a few counts of this clonotype. The V and J genes are TRBV12-3 or TRBV12-4 and TRBJ2-2; 9 bases line up with TRBD2. Germline trimming cut 6 bases from V and 9 bases from J; bases unmatched to any gene: 14. This CDR3 region has 16 residues. The CDR3 DNA sequence: TGTGCCAGCAGCCGGGGCGGTATAGCGGGGGAAAGGGAGCTGTTTTTT. Translation gives CASSRGGIAGERELFF.

The J gene is TRBJ2-3, the V gene TRBV7-7; D may be TRBD2 (5 bases). Germline V gene sequence: CDR1 SSHAT, CDR2 FNYEAQ (reference sequence). Trimming cost V 1 base and J 5 bases, with 7 bases left between them. CDR3 length equals 13 residues. This CDR3 is CASSLERRDTQYF. The CDR3 DNA is TGTGCCAGCAGCTTAGAGCGGAGAGATACGCAGTATTTT.

The V call is TRBV11-3, the J call TRBJ2-1; no definite D call. Germline-derived CDR1 and CDR2 are SGHNT and YENEEA. V shed 5 bases and J shed 8 bases, with 10 bases lying between them. The CDR3 runs 12 residues. The CDR3 DNA is TGTGCCAGCAGCCTGACGGCGGATGAGCAGTTCTTC. Encoded protein: CASSLTADEQFF.

This clonotype has a handful of counts. The rearrangement joins TRBV27 to TRBJ2-1; D not resolved. Germline lookup yields CDR1 MNHEY and CDR2 SMNVEV (reference sequence). Trimming left V 6 bases short and J 5 bases short, with 14 bases between. The CDR3 is 14 residues long. In DNA form, the CDR3 reads TGTGCCAGCAGCCGCTACCATAGAGACAATGAGCAGTTCTTC. It encodes CASSRYHRDNEQFF.

Ten or more counts support this clonotype. This chain connects TRBV4-1 to TRBJ1-1; 10 nucleotides agree with TRBD1. Per the germline V gene, CDR1 is MGHRA and CDR2 is YSYEKL. The junction had 6 bases not matched to a gene; V was cut back by 1 base and J by 7 bases. CDR3 length: 15 residues. CDR3 region: CASSQGSGTGVEAFF. The CDR3 DNA is TGCGCCAGCAGCCAAGGATCCGGGACAGGGGTTGAAGCTTTCTTT.

The rearrangement joins TRBV19 to TRBJ2-1; no reliable D call. The CDR3 spans 11 residues. Germline V gives CDR1 LNHDA, CDR2 SQIVND (reference sequence). V was pared by 7 bases and J by 4 bases, with 5 bases between. The CDR3, as DNA: TGTGCCAGTAAGGAATACAATGAGCAGTTCTTC. It specifies CASKEYNEQFF. Full variable domain (rest looked up from reference TRBV19 and TRBJ2-1): DGGITQSPKYLFRKEGQNVTLSCEQNLNHDAMYWYRQDPGQGLRLIYYSQIVNDFQKGDIAEGYSVSREKKESFPLTVTSAQKNPTAFYLCASKEYNEQFFGPGTRLTVL.

The CDR3 DNA reads TGTGCCAGCAGTTTTCAGGGAAAGAGGGACAGAACTGAAGCTTTCTTT. It encodes CASSFQGKRDRTEAFF. The V and J genes are TRBV27 and TRBJ1-1; 7 bases are a match to TRBD1. Germline V gene sequence: CDR1 MNHEY, CDR2 SMNVEV (reference sequence). The V segment lost 3 bases and the J segment 5 bases; nucleotides outside the gene matches: 12. The CDR3 covers 16 residues.

V usage is TRBV6-1 and J usage is TRBJ1-1; D ambiguous. The CDR3 is made up of 14 amino acids. Germline assignment: CDR1 MNHNS and CDR2 SASEGT. V lost 2 bases, J lost 10 bases, and 17 bases lay in between. CDR3 in amino acids: CASSEQRNWEVAFF. The CDR3 DNA sequence: TGTGCCAGCAGTGAACAGCGCAACTGGGAGGTAGCTTTCTTT.

In this sample, this clonotype turned up a few times. The chain recombines TRBV27 with TRBJ1-5; D possibly corresponds to TRBD1 (6 bases). The CDR3 length is 14 residues. Germline V CDR1 and CDR2: MNHEY, SMNVEV (reference sequence). V was trimmed by 6 bases and J by 4 bases, leaving 13 bases between them. The CDR3 sequence is CASSPGEINQPQHF. Written as DNA, the CDR3 is TGTGCCAGCAGCCCAGGGGAGATTAATCAGCCCCAGCATTTT.

The rearrangement uses TRBV5-4 and TRBJ2-7; D is perhaps TRBD1 or TRBD2 (5 bases each). The germline V gene encodes CDR1 SGHNT and CDR2 YYREEE (reference sequence). The CDR3 covers 14 residues. V dropped 4 bases and J dropped 5 bases, with 16 bases sitting between them. In DNA form, the CDR3 reads TGTGCCAGCAGCCGTTTGGGGGTATCCCACGAGCAGTACTTC. It is translated as CASSRLGVSHEQYF.

V usage is TRBV11-2 and J usage is TRBJ1-2; D not certain. From germline, CDR1 is SGHAT and CDR2 FQNNGV. V was shortened by 0 bases and J by 7 bases, with 12 bases between the two germline ends. The CDR3 length is 14 residues. Here the CDR3 DNA reads TGTGCCAGCAGCTTAGACGATACGATCGGTGGCTACACCTTC. Translation: CASSLDDTIGGYTF.

There are a few counts of this clonotype. The V and J genes are TRBV19 and TRBJ2-1, with D perhaps matching TRBD1 (5 bases). Germline CDR1 reads LNHDA; CDR2 reads SQIVND (reference sequence). V was shortened by 3 bases and J by 9 bases, with 12 bases between the two germline ends. The CDR3 contains 13 residues. CDR3 amino acids: CASSITGLVEQFF. Written as DNA, the CDR3 is TGTGCCAGTAGTATCACAGGATTGGTTGAGCAGTTCTTC.